One sample yielded the 2 T cell receptor beta chains listed below, sequenced in a study of blood T cell repertoires in COVID-19. Here immunoSEQ multiplex PCR was the method, and the copy in TCRdb shows in-frame clones only, minus some. The sample yields 290,000 or so clones, approximately 89% seen once. Sequencing was done on a sample of peripheral blood. Every receptor here comes from a woman aged 25 to 39 with COVID-19, enrolled during active disease.

V is TRBV28 and J is TRBJ1-2, with D tentatively TRBD1 (6 bases). CDR3 size: 14 residues. Deletions cut 6 bases from V and 5 bases from J, with 16 bases between. The germline CDR1 and CDR2 sequences are MDHEN and SYDVKM. The CDR3 spells CASRTMGTPYGYTF. Written as DNA, the CDR3 is TGTGCCAGCAGGACTATGGGGACACCTTATGGCTACACCTTC.

The chain carries TRBV2 and TRBJ2-5, with D possibly being TRBD2 (7 bases). The ends were cut back, 1 base at V and 5 bases at J, with 17 bases in the middle. This CDR3 has 16 residues. The germline V gene encodes CDR1 SNHLY and CDR2 FYNNEI. In DNA, the CDR3 is TGTGCCAGCAGTGAAGTTCGTCCGGGGGGCAGGGAGACCCAGTACTTC. Encoded protein: CASSEVRPGGRETQYF.